Each of the 17 T cell receptor beta chains below was sequenced from the same sample in a study of T cells in Graves' hyperthyroidism and ophthalmopathy. TCR beta CDR3 sequences were amplified from RNA transcripts. The HTBI primer set drove a first-round RT-PCR of the TCR CDR3. Each CDR3 protein is one row after TCRdb ran MiXCR on the multiplex PCR reads. The sample consists of 600,000 or so distinct CDR3 sequences, under 60% of them appearing once. The sequenced sample was peripheral blood or thyroid tissue (not recorded which). Receptor source: a woman younger than 30 with Graves' hyperthyroidism.

This sequence joins TRBV24-1 and TRBJ2-2; the D gene is possibly TRBD1 (5 bases). The germline CDR1 and CDR2 sequences are KGHDR and SFDVKD. This CDR3 has 13 residues. V was pared by 7 bases and J by 5 bases, with 10 bases between. The chain's CDR3 is CATRGDRTGELFF. CDR3 coding DNA: TGTGCCACCAGAGGGGATCGAACCGGGGAGCTGTTTTTT.

This clonotype was detected once. A read error may be the cause here, since a much bigger clone is one base away. The chain uses TRBV29-1 and TRBJ2-5; D is possibly TRBD2 (6 bases). CDR1 is SQVTM, CDR2 ANQGSEA, per germline. The CDR3 has 13 amino acids. In nucleotides, the CDR3 is TGCGGCGCCCACTATGGGGGGTTGGAGACCCAGTACTTC. It specifies CGAHYGGLETQYF.

V is TRBV19 and J is TRBJ2-7; 9 bases map to TRBD2. CDR1 is LNHDA, CDR2 SQIVND, per germline (reference sequence). This CDR3 is built from 15 residues. Trimming took 0 bases from V and 2 from J; bases not matched to a gene: 2. CDR3 DNA sequence: TGTGCCAGTAGTATAGAAGGCGGGAGGGCCTACGAGCAGTACTTC. Its protein is CASSIEGGRAYEQYF.

V usage is TRBV25-1 and J usage is TRBJ2-2; TRBD2 is a possible D gene (5 bases). This CDR3 region has 14 residues. Trimming cost V 7 bases and J 4 bases, with 13 bases left between them. Germline loops: CDR1 MGHDK, CDR2 SYGVNS. CDR3 region: CASTPRGITGELFF. CDR3 nucleotide sequence: TGTGCCAGCACCCCCCGGGGTATCACCGGGGAGCTGTTTTTT.

In this sample, this clonotype turned up many times. The chain couples TRBV7-2 to TRBJ2-7; 11 nucleotides agree with TRBD1. CDR3 length equals 15 residues. J was trimmed by 4 bases and V by 5 bases; bases with no gene match: 7. Germline V gene lookup returns CDR1 SGHTA and CDR2 FQGNSA. The CDR3 reads CASSHRTGGGYEQYF. The CDR3 nucleotides are TGTGCCAGCAGCCATAGGACAGGGGGCGGGTACGAGCAGTACTTC.

The chain uses TRBV19 and TRBJ1-2; a possible D gene is TRBD1 (6 bases). The germline V gene encodes CDR1 LNHDA and CDR2 SQIVND (reference sequence). The CDR3 runs 15 residues. V lost 6 bases, J lost 2 bases, and 16 bases lay in between. The CDR3, as DNA: TGTGCCAGTAGGGATGGCTTTAGGGGGAACTATGGCTACACCTTC. Protein sequence: CASRDGFRGNYGYTF.

A word on this clonotype: A junction boundary mismatches the germline segment, possibly from a read error. The V gene is TRBV20-1, the J gene TRBJ2-7; 9 nucleotides align to TRBD2. The CDR3 is 15 amino acids. CDR1 and CDR2 from the germline V gene are DFQATT and SNEGSKA (reference sequence). The CDR3, as DNA: TGCAGTGCTAGTGTAGCGGGAGTTGACACCGGGGAGCTGTACTTC. Its protein product is CSASVAGVDTGELYF.

This clonotype has only a few counts. The chain couples TRBV19 to TRBJ1-2, with no clear D. Germline-derived CDR1 and CDR2 are LNHDA and SQIVND (reference sequence). With 2 bases removed from V and 3 bases from J, the gap between germline ends came to 13 bases. The CDR3 contains 15 residues. CDR3 sequence: CASSIPTRRHYGYTF. The CDR3 DNA reads as TGTGCCAGTAGTATACCAACAAGGAGACACTATGGCTACACCTTC.

As regards this clonotype: A much larger clone lies a single base off, so this may be a read error. The chain combines TRBV2 with TRBJ1-1; no firm D call. The germline CDR1 and CDR2 sequences are SNHLY and FYNNEI. The germline V and J ends were trimmed by 6 bases and 7 bases, with 12 bases remaining between them. The CDR3 runs 12 residues. In DNA, the CDR3 is TGTGCCAGCAGCCATTGGACGGATGAAGCTTTCTTT. It encodes CASSHWTDEAFF. Supplemented by reference TRBV2 and TRBJ1-1, the full variable domain reads EPEVTQTPSHQVTQMGQEVILRCVPISNHLYFYWYRQILGQKVEFLVSFYNNEISEKSEIFDDQFSVERPDGSNFTLKIRSTKLEDSAMYFCASSHWTDEAFFGQGTRLTVV.

The chain combines TRBV18 with TRBJ2-5; D remains ambiguous. There are 13 residues in the CDR3. CDR1 and CDR2 (germline): KGHSH, LQKENI. The V gene lost 1 base and the J gene lost 3 bases, with 6 bases spanning the gap. CDR3 nucleotides: TGTGCCAGCTCACCACGAGGAAAAGAGACCCAGTACTTC. It specifies CASSPRGKETQYF.

The chain couples TRBV20-1 to TRBJ1-3; D remains ambiguous. The CDR3 length is 15 residues. From germline, CDR1 is DFQATT and CDR2 SNEGSKA (reference sequence). Trimming took off 0 bases at V and 0 bases at J, with 9 bases between the two ends. As DNA, the CDR3 is TGCAGTGCTAGAGATCGGGGAACCTCTGGAAACACCATATATTTT. This gives the protein CSARDRGTSGNTIYF.

The chain employs TRBV10-2 and TRBJ2-5; 8 bases are shared with TRBD2. The CDR3 runs to 15 residues. Germline V gene data show CDR1 as WSHSY and CDR2 as SAAADI. The ends lost 1 base at V and 5 bases at J; junction bases unmatched: 6. CDR3 coding DNA: TGCGCCAGCAGTGAGTGGGCTAGCGGGCATGAGACCCAGTACTTC. It yields the protein CASSEWASGHETQYF.

This clonotype was counted many times. This sequence joins TRBV10-3 and TRBJ2-7; TRBD1 matches at 9 bases. V gave up 3 bases and J gave up 7 bases; unmatched junction bases: 10. Germline V gives CDR1 ENHRY, CDR2 SYGVKD. The CDR3 length is 15 residues. The CDR3 reads CAISDSGGTGLEQYF. The CDR3 DNA reads as TGTGCCATCAGTGACTCTGGGGGGACAGGGCTTGAGCAGTACTTC.

Worth noting for this clonotype: Possible read error: a much larger clone is one base away. The chain joins TRBV25-1 to TRBJ2-6, with 7 nucleotides matching TRBD2. This CDR3 is built from 15 residues. Trimming removed 6 bases from V and 2 bases from J; junction bases left unmatched: 4. The germline gives CDR1 MGHDK, CDR2 SYGVNS. The CDR3 DNA sequence: TGTGCCAGCAGCTGGGGGGGAGCTGGGGCCAACGTCCTGACTTTC. It codes for CASSWGGAGANVLTF.

This chain links TRBV29-1 with TRBJ1-2; no firm D call. Trimming pared 1 base from V and 8 bases from J, leaving 8 bases between. The CDR3 length is 11 residues. CDR1 and CDR2 (germline): SQVTM, ANQGSEA. The CDR3 nucleotides are TGCAGCGTTGAAGTAGGCAGGGGCTACACCTTC. As protein: CSVEVGRGYTF. Complete variable domain (other parts from reference TRBV29-1 and TRBJ1-2): SAVISQKPSRDICQRGTSLTIQCQVDSQVTMMFWYRQQPGQSLTLIATANQGSEATYESGFVIDKFPISRPNLTFSTLTVSNMSPEDSSIYLCSVEVGRGYTFGSGTRLTVV.

J is TRBJ2-7 and V is TRBV10-3; D tentatively fits TRBD1 or TRBD2 (5 bases each). CDR3 size: 15 residues. V shed 6 bases and J shed 1 base, with 16 bases lying between them. Germline V lookup: CDR1 ENHRY, CDR2 SYGVKD. CDR3 region: CAIRRAGTASYEQYF. The CDR3 DNA is TGTGCCATCAGGCGGGCCGGGACGGCTTCCTACGAGCAGTACTTC.

This clonotype was observed at least ten times. This chain links TRBV7-9 with TRBJ2-7; D may be TRBD1 (5 bases). CDR3 length: 14 residues. Trimming removed 8 bases from V and 0 bases from J, with 14 bases in between. Germline assignment: CDR1 SEHNR and CDR2 FQNEAQ (reference sequence). CDR3 in amino acids: CASGLGAVSYEQYF. The DNA for the CDR3 is TGTGCCAGCGGTTTAGGGGCGGTCTCCTACGAGCAGTACTTC.